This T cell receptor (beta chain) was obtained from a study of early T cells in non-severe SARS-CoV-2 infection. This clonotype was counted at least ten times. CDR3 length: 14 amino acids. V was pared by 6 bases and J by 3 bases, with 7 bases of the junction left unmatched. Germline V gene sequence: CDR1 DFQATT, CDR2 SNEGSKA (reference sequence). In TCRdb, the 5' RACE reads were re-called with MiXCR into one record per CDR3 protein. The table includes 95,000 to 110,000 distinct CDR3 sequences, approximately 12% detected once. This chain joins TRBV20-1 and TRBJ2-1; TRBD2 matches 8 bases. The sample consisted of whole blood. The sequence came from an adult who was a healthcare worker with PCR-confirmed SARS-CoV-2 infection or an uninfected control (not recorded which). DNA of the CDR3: TGCAGTGCAGACACTAGCGGCAACTACAATGAGCAGTTCTTC. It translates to CSADTSGNYNEQFF.